Included here is one TCR beta chain sequence, with context. Random hexamers were used to reverse transcribe an amount of about 0.45 to 1 ug RNA. TCR beta CDR3 was amplified by immunoSEQ multiplex PCR. This amplification extended across 54 Vbeta and 13 Jbeta segments. Each CDR3 protein gets one entry after TCRdb re-called the immunoSEQ multiplex PCR reads with MiXCR. The table has some 300,000 distinct CDR3 sequences, 65% to 90% seen once. This specimen comes from a study of CD8 T cells in Susac syndrome. The length of the CDR3 is 14 residues. The germline V gene has CDR1 SGHRS and CDR2 YFSETQ. V was shortened by 2 bases and J by 5 bases, with 14 bases between the two germline ends.

The sample comprised CD8+ T cells from PBMCs. V gene TRBV5-1 combines with J gene TRBJ2-7, with a tentative D call TRBD1 (6 bases). The sequence derives from a human donor with multiple sclerosis. CDR3 nucleotides: TGCGCCAGCAGCTTATGGAGTGGGGGCCACGAGCAGTACTTC. Translated, it gives CASSLWSGGHEQYF. Drawing the rest from reference TRBV5-1 and TRBJ2-7, the complete variable domain is KAGVTQTPRYLIKTRGQQVTLSCSPISGHRSVSWYQQTPGQGLQFLFEYFSETQRNKGNFPGRFSGRQFSNSRSEMNVSTLELGDSALYLCASSLWSGGHEQYFGPGTRLTVT.